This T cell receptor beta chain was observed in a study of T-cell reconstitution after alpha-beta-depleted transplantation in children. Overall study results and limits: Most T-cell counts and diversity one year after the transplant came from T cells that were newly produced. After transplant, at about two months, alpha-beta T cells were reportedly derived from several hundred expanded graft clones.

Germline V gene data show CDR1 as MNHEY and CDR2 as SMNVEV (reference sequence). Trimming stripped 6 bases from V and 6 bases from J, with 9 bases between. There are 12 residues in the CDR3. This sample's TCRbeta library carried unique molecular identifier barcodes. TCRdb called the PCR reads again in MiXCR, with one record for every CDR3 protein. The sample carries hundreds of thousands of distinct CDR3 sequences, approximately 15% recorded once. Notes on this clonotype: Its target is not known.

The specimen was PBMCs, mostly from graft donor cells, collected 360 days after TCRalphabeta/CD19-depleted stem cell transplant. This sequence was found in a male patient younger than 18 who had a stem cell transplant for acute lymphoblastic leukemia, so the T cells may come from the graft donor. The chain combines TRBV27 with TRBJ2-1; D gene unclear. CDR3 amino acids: CASRGYPNEQFF. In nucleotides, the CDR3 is TGTGCCAGCAGAGGCTATCCCAATGAGCAGTTCTTC.